This paragraph covers one T cell receptor (beta chain) sequence. Its antigen is currently unknown. TCRdb's table, derived via immunoSEQ multiplex PCR, lists solely in-frame clones and lacks some. The data show about 79,000 clones, 93% seen once. This specimen belongs to a study of cytomegalovirus exposure and HLA in healthy donors. The study, taken as a whole, reports: It was confirmed in vitro that a few of the CMV-associated chains were specific for CMV antigens. The study found most TCR sequences rare, yet found some public TCRs in many donors.

Sequencing was performed on PBMCs. This sequence originates from a woman aged 25-40 years in good health and CMV-seronegative.

This CDR3 reads CASSVKTGASTDTQYF. CDR3 coding DNA: TGTGCCAGCAGCGTGAAGACAGGCGCTAGCACAGATACGCAGTATTTT. The chain is built from TRBV9 and TRBJ2-3; D may be TRBD1 (6 bases). Germline CDR1 SGDLS, CDR2 YYNGEE. The CDR3 covers 16 residues. V lost 2 bases, J lost 0 bases, and 13 bases lay in between.